This T cell receptor beta chain was sequenced for a study of beta chain features in type 1 diabetes. Study-level information: Investigators examined under 140 million sorted cells across all samples. Findings and limits, study-wide: Across all four CD4+ subsets, people with type 1 diabetes showed modestly shorter TCRB CDR3s. Among patients, naive, central memory and Treg TCRB repertoires appeared more similar than among healthy donors.

The isolated RNA, all of it, was reverse transcribed, so expressed TCRB transcripts were what got sequenced. The protocol was immunoSEQ multiplex PCR, while the TCRdb copy is restricted to in-frame clones and leaves out a portion. This table holds roughly 310,000 clones, around 10% found once. As for this clone: Its antigen is not known.

Looked up from germline, CDR1 is SGDLS and CDR2 is YYNGEE. The CDR3 totals 15 residues. Germline trimming cut 2 bases from V and 7 bases from J; bases unmatched to any gene: 4. Each of the sorted populations had a purity greater than 98%. The TCR sequence derives from a woman aged 25 to 39 in good health. The sequenced sample consisted of naive CD4+ T cells from blood. The chain joins TRBV9 to TRBJ1-4, with 11 positions matching TRBD1. The CDR3 sequence: CASSVTGTGGEKLFF. The CDR3 DNA follows: TGTGCCAGCAGCGTCACCGGGACAGGGGGTGAAAAACTGTTTTTT.